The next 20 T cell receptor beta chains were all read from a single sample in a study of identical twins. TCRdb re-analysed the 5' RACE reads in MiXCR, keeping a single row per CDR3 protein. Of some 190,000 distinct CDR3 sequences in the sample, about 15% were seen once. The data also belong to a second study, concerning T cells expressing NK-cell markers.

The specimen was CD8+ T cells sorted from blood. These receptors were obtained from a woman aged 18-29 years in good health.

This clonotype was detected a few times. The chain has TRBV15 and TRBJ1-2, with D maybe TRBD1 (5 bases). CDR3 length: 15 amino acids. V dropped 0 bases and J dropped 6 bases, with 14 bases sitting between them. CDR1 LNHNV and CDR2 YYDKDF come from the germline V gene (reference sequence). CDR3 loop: CATSRDLGEMNGYTF. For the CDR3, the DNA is TGTGCCACCAGCAGAGATCTGGGGGAGATGAATGGCTACACCTTC.

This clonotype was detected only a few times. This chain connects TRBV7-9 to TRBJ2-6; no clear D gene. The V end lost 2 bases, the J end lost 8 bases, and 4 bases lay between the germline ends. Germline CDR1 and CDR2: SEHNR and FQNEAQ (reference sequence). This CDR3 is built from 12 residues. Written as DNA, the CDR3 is TGTGCCAGCAGCTTACGGTCCAACGTCCTGACTTTC. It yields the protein CASSLRSNVLTF.

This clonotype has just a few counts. CDR3: CASSFSRLGGYTF. The CDR3 coding sequence is TGTGCCAGCAGTTTCAGCAGGCTAGGCGGCTACACCTTC. The chain combines TRBV27 with TRBJ1-2; D not resolved. In germline, CDR1 is MNHEY, CDR2 SMNVEV (reference sequence). The CDR3 is made up of 13 amino acids. Deletions cut 3 bases from V and 8 bases from J, with 13 bases between.

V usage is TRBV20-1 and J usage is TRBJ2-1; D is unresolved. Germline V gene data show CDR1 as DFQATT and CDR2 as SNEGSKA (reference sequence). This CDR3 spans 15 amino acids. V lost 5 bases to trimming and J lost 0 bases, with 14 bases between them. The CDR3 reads CSAGLVEFSYNEQFF. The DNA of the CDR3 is TGCAGTGCTGGCCTAGTGGAGTTCTCCTACAATGAGCAGTTCTTC.

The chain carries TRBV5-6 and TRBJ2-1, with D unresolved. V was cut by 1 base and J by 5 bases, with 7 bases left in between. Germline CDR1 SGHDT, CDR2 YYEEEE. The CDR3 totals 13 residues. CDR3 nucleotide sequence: TGTGCCAGCAGCTTGTTCAGCAACAATGAGCAGTTCTTC. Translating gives CASSLFSNNEQFF.

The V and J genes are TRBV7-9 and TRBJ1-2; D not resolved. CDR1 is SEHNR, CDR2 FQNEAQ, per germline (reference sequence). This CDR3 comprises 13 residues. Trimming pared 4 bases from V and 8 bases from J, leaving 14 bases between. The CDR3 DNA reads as TGTGCCAGCAGCTCACAACGCTGGGCGGGCTACACCTTC. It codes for CASSSQRWAGYTF.

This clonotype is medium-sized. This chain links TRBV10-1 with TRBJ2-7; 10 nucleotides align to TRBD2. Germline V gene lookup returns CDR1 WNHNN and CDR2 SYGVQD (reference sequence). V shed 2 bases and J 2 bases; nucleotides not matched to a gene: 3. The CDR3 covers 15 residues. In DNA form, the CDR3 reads TGCGCCAGCAGTGAGAGCGGGAGGGCCCCCTACGAGCAGTACTTC. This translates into CASSESGRAPYEQYF.

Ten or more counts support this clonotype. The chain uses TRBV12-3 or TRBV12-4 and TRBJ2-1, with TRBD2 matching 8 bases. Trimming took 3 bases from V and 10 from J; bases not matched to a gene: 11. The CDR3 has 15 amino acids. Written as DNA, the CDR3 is TGTGCCAGCAGTTTCACCGGGGGGGCGTTCGTGGAGCAGTTCTTC. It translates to CASSFTGGAFVEQFF.

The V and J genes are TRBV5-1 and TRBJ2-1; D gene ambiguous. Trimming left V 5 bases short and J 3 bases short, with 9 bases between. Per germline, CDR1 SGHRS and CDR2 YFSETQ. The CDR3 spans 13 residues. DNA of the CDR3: TGCGCCAGCAGAATTAGCCACTACAATGAGCAGTTCTTC. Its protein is CASRISHYNEQFF.

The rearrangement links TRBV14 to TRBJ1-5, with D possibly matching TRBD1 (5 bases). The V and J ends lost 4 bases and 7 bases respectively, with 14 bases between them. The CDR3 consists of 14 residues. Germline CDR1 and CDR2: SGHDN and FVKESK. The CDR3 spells CASSLGPLDQPQHF. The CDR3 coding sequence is TGTGCCAGCAGCCTGGGACCGCTTGACCAGCCCCAGCATTTT. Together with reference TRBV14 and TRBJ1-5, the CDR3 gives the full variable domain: EAGVTQFPSHSVIEKGQTVTLRCDPISGHDNLYWYRRVMGKEIKFLLHFVKESKQDESGMPNNRFLAERTGGTYSTLKVQPAELEDSGVYFCASSLGPLDQPQHFGDGTRLSIL.

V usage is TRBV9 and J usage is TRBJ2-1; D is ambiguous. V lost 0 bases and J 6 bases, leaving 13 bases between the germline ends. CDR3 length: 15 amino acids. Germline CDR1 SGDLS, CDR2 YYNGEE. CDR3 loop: CASSVGRAFTNEQFF. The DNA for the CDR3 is TGTGCCAGCAGCGTAGGGCGAGCGTTCACCAATGAGCAGTTCTTC.

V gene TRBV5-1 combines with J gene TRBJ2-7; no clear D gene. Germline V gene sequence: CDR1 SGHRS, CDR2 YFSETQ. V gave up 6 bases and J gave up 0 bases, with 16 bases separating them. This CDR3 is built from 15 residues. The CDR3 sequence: CASTQSLYSSYEQYF. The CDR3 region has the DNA TGCGCCAGCACCCAAAGCTTATACAGCTCCTACGAGCAGTACTTC.

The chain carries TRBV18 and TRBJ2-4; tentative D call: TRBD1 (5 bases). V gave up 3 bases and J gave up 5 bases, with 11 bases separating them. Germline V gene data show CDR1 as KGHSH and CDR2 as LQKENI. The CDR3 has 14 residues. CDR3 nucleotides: TGTGCCAGCTCACCTTTAACAGGCGAAAACATTCAGTACTTC. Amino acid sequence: CASSPLTGENIQYF.

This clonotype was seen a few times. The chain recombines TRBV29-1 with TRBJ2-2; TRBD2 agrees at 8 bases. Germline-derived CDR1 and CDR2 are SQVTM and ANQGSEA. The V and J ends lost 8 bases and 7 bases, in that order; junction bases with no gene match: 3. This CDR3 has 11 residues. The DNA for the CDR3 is TGCAGCTCGGGGGGGGGCGGGGAGCTGTTTTTT. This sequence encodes CSSGGGGELFF.

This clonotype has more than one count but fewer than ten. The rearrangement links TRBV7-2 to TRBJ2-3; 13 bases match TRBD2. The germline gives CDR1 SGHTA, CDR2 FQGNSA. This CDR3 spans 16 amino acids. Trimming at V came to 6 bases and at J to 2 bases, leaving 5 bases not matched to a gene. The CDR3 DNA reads TGTGCCAGCAGTCATGGGACTAGCGGGACCACAGATACGCAGTATTTT. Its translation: CASSHGTSGTTDTQYF.

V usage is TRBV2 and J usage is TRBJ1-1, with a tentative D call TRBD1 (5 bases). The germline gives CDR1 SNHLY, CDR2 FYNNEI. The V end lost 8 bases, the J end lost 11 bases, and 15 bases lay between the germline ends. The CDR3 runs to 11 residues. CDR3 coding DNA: TGTGCCAGCCGGGAGTCTCACAGGGCTTTCTTT. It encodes CASRESHRAFF.

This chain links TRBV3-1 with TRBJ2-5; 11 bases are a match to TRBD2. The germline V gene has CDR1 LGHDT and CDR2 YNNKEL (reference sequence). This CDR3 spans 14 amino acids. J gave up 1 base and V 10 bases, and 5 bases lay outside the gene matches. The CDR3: CATTGTSGQETQYF. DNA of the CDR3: TGTGCCACCACCGGGACTAGCGGCCAAGAGACCCAGTACTTC.

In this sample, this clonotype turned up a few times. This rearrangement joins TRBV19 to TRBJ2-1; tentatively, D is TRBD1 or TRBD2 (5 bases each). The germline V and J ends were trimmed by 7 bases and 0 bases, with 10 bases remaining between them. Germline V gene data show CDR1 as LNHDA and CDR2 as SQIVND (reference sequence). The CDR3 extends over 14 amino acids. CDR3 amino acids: CASNQRGSYNEQFF. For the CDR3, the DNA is TGTGCCAGTAATCAGAGGGGCTCCTACAATGAGCAGTTCTTC.

The CDR3, as DNA: TGCGCCAGCAGCTCGCCGGCAGGGGGGACTAAGGAGCAGTTCTTC. This sequence encodes CASSSPAGGTKEQFF. The rearrangement links TRBV4-1 to TRBJ2-1; perhaps D is TRBD1 or TRBD2 (7 bases each). Trimming removed 5 bases from V and 10 bases from J, with 21 bases in between. The CDR3 runs 15 residues. Germline CDR1 MGHRA, CDR2 YSYEKL.

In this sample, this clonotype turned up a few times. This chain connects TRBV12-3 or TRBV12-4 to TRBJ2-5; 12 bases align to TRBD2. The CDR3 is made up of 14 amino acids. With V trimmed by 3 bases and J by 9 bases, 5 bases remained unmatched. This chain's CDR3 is CASSFVASGGAQYF. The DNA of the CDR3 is TGTGCCAGCAGTTTCGTGGCTAGCGGGGGGGCCCAGTACTTC.